This TCR beta chain was identified in a study of a mutant IDH1 vaccine in newly diagnosed glioma. Across the whole study: Before enrollment, the patients had been treated with radiotherapy alone, temozolomide alone, or both together. Most of them had received both.

Time point here: week 23, last vaccination. Vaccination used 300 ug of mutant IDH1 20-mer peptide per dose, with topical imiquimod. The astrocytomas were IDH1-mutant, ATRX-negative, and WHO grade 3 or 4. On this clone itself: Its antigen is unidentified.

Repertoires were generated with immunoSEQ multiplex PCR, while TCRdb's copy carries only in-frame clones and drops some. The sample consists of some 80,000 clones, more than 80% of them appearing once. The CDR3 length is 13 residues. Germline CDR1 is GTSNPN and CDR2 is SVGIG (reference sequence). Deletions cut 1 base from V and 3 bases from J, with 10 bases between. Material: PBMCs, obtained from a glioma patient whose treatment included an IDH1 peptide vaccine. This receptor was taken from a woman aged 45-65 years with glioma. V usage is TRBV30 and J usage is TRBJ2-7; D is uncertain. In DNA form, the CDR3 reads TGTGCCTGGAGTGCCGGACCCCTCTACGAGCAGTACTTC. Its translation: CAWSAGPLYEQYF.